This T cell receptor (beta chain) was captured in a study of cytomegalovirus exposure and HLA in healthy donors (dated by TCRdb to the late 2010s). For the wider study: An earlier analysis of more than 550 of the donors reported under 300 Gb of sequence data and around 100 million unique TCR beta sequences obtained from roughly 180 million T cells. The study profiled the T cell repertoires of under 850 subjects by immunosequencing and related them to cytomegalovirus serostatus. In addition to the first cohort of roughly 670 subjects, a separate validation cohort of approximately 130 different subjects was used. Every discovery cohort repertoire had been produced on one sequencing platform. To decide whether each TCR beta V gene segment behaved as functional or pseudogenic, an earlier analysis of some 540 of the donors relied on high-throughput TCR beta sequencing. Roughly 5 DR-DQ haplotypes were handled as single units for association and clustering, since linkage in the cohort was strong. Of the roughly 400 genotyped donors, 80% to 90% were placed in the genetic ancestry cluster associated with self-reported Caucasian donors. Donor age, sex, ethnicity and CMV serostatus were compiled together with the repertoire data. An early release that covered 640 HLA-typed donors contained approximately 300 gigabases of sequencing data and 85 million to 100 million unique TCR sequences. Class I and class II HLA loci were covered by the typing at four-digit resolution. To predict cytomegalovirus infection status, the study combined high-throughput TCR immunosequencing, statistical association of individual TCRs with disease status, and machine learning. Genome-wide SNP genotypes for about three fifths of the roughly 670 donors were used in a later genetic analysis, which treated that subset as a discovery cohort. The study was designed to test whether signatures of past pathogen exposure could be identified by cataloging public T cell receptors. The number of typed donors differed by locus: about 620-640 for A, B, C, DRB1 and DQB1; some 540 for DQA1; roughly 600 for DPA1; and about 450 for DPB1. In the later analysis, no new phenotypic data were used to find candidate immune exposures; instead, reliance was placed on TCR beta sequences and their occurrence across donors. In a later analysis, previously published TCR beta repertoires from 550 to 700 donors were re-analyzed and high-resolution HLA genotyping was added so that TCR occurrence patterns could be studied. Among about 390 genotyped donors of the cohort, an average of approximately 240,000 unique TCR beta nucleotide sequences were sequenced per donor, around 20% of them non-productive. Study-level results and caveats: Linkage disequilibrium might explain the correlated functional status among segregating V segments, but an unknown experimental factor could not be excluded. In both the original and validation cohorts, the classifier was reported to diagnose cytomegalovirus status with high specificity and sensitivity. The presence/absence analyses assumed that sequencing depth was roughly uniform across donors, and that assumption may not be true. The sequencing pipeline was judged likely to have produced a cluster of highly shared sequence variants as a technical artifact. Most TCR sequences were observed very rarely across donors, whereas some public TCRs were present in many individuals. A later analysis found that most CMV-associated TCR beta chains appeared HLA-restricted, with HLA associations seemingly driven largely by CMV exposure. Three of the identified cytomegalovirus-associated TCR beta chains were confirmed in vitro to be specific for cytomegalovirus antigens. A later analysis found that HLA-associated TCR beta chains were more clonally expanded and had lower generation probabilities than equally common non-associated chains. Some IMGT-functional V segments, including TRBV6-2 and TRBV6-3, could not be told apart with the 87-base-pair reads, so those segments were excluded. In this cohort, only TCR beta chains were sequenced, and detectable features were limited by the absence of alpha or paired-chain data. An earlier analysis of some 590 of the donors showed that most TCR beta V segments appeared in productive rearrangements either about 87% or about 30% of the time, which broadly matched IMGT annotations. In the study, around 160 TCR beta chains were listed as associated with cytomegalovirus. About 17 rarely observed V segments, including chromosome 9 orphons, were excluded from the earlier analysis of about 600 of the donors because counts were too low. HLA typing was unavailable for some donors at each locus, so association tests used only the typed subset. A later genetic analysis associated a missense DCLRE1C variant with V-gene and J-gene trimming of TCR beta chains, and an independent cohort replicated the association. CMV serostatus was the only immune exposure information available for the cohort. Several of the top co-occurrence clusters appeared to be linked to parvovirus B19, influenza, CMV and Epstein-Barr virus, according to a later analysis. The authors suggested that the approach could potentially be generalized to other disease states and immunological phenotypes. Assigning TCR associations to individual alleles was difficult when HLA alleles, especially DR and DQ, strongly co-occurred. In a later genetic analysis, fewer N-insertions in productive TCRs were reported among donors in an Asian-associated ancestry cluster than the 666-donor mean. Specific HLA alleles were associated with roughly 17,000 TCR beta sequences at a false discovery rate of 0.05 in a later analysis. A further reported finding was that TCR beta sequences accurately predicted the HLA-A and HLA-B alleles for most subjects in the first cohort. In a later analysis, TCR association rates were found to vary across HLA loci, with the most associated TCRs seen for DRB1 alleles and the fewest for HLA-C alleles.

The cohort comprised 670 or so healthy bone marrow donors. All cohort members were sampled while nominally healthy, although unrecorded immune exposures were likely present. The donor was CMV seropositive and was included in the group of 300 or so seropositive cohort members. A peripheral blood sample was collected from each donor, and TCR beta sequencing was performed on peripheral blood mononuclear cells. Genomic DNA was extracted from the blood cell samples with the Qiagen DNeasy Blood Extraction Kit. Library construction relied on the immunoSEQ multiplex PCR assay. For the multiplex PCR, a mixture combining 60 forward primers for TCR Vbeta segments and 13 reverse primers for TCR Jbeta segments was used. Amplification of the CDR3 region of rearranged TCR beta genes was performed with a multiplex PCR assay on genomic DNA. The Illumina HiSeq System was used to sequence the amplified TCR beta libraries as 87-base-pair reads. Per the authors' processing: Across the roughly 640 repertoires, a later analysis counted some 80 million unique TCR beta chains, some 11 million of which were shared by at least two donors. Raw reads were error-corrected and collapsed into unique sequences with a nearest-neighbor algorithm that merged closely related sequences to remove PCR and sequencing errors. To assign V, D and J gene segments, CDR3 sequences were aligned to IMGT reference sequences. For a sequence to be retained, a match of at least six nucleotides to both a V gene segment and a J gene segment was required. A rearrangement counted as productive if the CDR3 had no stop codons and remained in frame with V and J, and every other rearrangement counted as non-productive. Following IMGT convention, CDR3 was defined as the stretch from the second conserved V-encoded cysteine up to the conserved J-encoded phenylalanine. In an earlier analysis of more than 550 of the donors, sequences lacking an unambiguous match to a single V gene segment were excluded. An earlier analysis of a few hundred of the donors classified V segments as functional when productive rearrangements were above 56.7% and as segregating when the standard deviation between donors was above 5%. A statistical classification framework was built for diagnosing cytomegalovirus status from the catalog of TCR beta chain sequences. In a later analysis, V and J genes were assigned by comparing TCR nucleotide sequences against IMGT/GENE-DB human TR gene sequences. Using the TCRdist pipeline, a later analysis assigned CDR3 sequences along with most-parsimonious VDJ recombination scenarios. In a later analysis, each TCR beta chain was defined by its CDR3 amino acid sequence together with its V-gene family, and reads without a unique V-gene family were excluded. A later analysis removed 550 to 700 highly shared, low-generation-probability nucleotide sequences to deal with suspected cross-contamination and a sequencing artifact. A later analysis calculated a clonal expansion index for each public chain from normalized within-repertoire ranks of inferred template counts. A later analysis computed generation probabilities with a VDJ recombination model fitted to out-of-frame rearrangements, and checked the results against IGoR. A later analysis scored TCR-TCR, TCR-HLA and TCR-CMV co-occurrence with hypergeometric tests, applying a repertoire-size bias correction to TCR pairs. To estimate false discovery rates, a later analysis permuted the HLA or CMV assignments 20 times. In a later analysis, co-occurring TCRs were grouped using DBSCAN, and TCRdist sequence similarity was added for clustering within HLA-allele-positive subsets. For co-occurrence clustering, repertoires with fewer than 30,000 or more than 120,000 public chains were excluded, along with five repertoires with anomalous nucleotide sharing. As stored in TCRdb, this immuneACCESS dataset retains in-frame rearrangements with V and J assigned. A fraction of the clones does not appear; measured against another copy, unresolved V genes explain less than half of the discrepancy, and the remainder lacks a known reason. Clone size and the V and J calls come from that table; the DNA yielded D and trimming. This sample has about 170,000 clones in its table, and around 81% of those were observed once. The leading ten clones occupy around 2% of the sample.

CDR1 MNHNS and CDR2 SASEGT are derived from the germline V gene. Relative to germline, V is 8 bases shorter and J is 5 bases shorter, with 15 bases between their ends. From the cysteine up to the phenylalanine, the CDR3 has a length of 13 residues. Solely the CDR3 DNA is kept, with 39 bases framed from the first base. A word on this clone: Which antigen it targets is not known. Qualities for individual bases were not recorded, and no much larger clone is one base off.

Material for sequencing was PBMCs. The sequence was obtained from a woman aged 25 to 39 in good health and CMV-seropositive. The rearrangement joined TRBV6-1 to TRBJ2-5; the D gene identity is not certain. The CDR3 amino acid sequence is: CASSRAARETQYF. The DNA sequence follows: TGTGCCAGCTCTCGAGCCGCGCGGGAGACCCAGTACTTC.